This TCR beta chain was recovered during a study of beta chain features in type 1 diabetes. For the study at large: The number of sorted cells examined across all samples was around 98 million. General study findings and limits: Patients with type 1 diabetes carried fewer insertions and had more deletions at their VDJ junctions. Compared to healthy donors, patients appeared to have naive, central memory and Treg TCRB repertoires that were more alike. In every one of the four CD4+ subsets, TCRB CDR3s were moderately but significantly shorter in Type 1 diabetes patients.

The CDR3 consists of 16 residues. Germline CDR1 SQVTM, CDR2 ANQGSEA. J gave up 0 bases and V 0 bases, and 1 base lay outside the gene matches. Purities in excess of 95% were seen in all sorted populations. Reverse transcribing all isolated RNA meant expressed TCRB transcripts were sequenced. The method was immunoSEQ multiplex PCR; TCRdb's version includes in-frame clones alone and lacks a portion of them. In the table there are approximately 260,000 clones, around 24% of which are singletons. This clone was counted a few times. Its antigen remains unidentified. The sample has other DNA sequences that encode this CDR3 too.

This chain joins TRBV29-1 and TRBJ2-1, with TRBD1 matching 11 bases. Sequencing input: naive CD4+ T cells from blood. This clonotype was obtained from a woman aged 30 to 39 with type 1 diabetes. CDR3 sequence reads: CSVEEGTGGSYNEQFF. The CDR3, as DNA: TGCAGCGTTGAAGAGGGGACAGGGGGCTCCTACAATGAGCAGTTCTTC.